The source of this TCR beta chain is a study of Tregs in tolerant kidney transplant recipients. Looking at the study overall: A roughly three-day belatacept mixed lymphocyte reaction, sometimes plus 5-day graft donor restimulation, preceded CD4+CD25+CD127- sorting. Study results and caveats: Biological reproducibility was not directly addressed, but technical replication error appeared minimal.

Note on this clone: What it recognizes is unknown. The junction departs from germline at one end; a sequencing error may be responsible.

Sequencing was performed with immunoSEQ multiplex PCR; in TCRdb, only in-frame clones are kept and a portion is missing. Of some 18,000 clones listed, around 71% are singletons. Germline CDR1 SSHAT, CDR2 FNYEAQ (reference sequence). The CDR3 consists of 13 residues. The V gene is TRBV7-7, the J gene TRBJ2-5; maybe TRBD2 (5 bases). This TCR came from a human donor in good health. The source material was Tregs from blood cultured with allogeneic cells. CDR3 nucleotide sequence: TGTGCTAGCAGCTCGGGGAGACGGGAGACCCAGTACTTC. Translating gives CASSSGRRETQYF. Full variable domain (rest looked up from reference TRBV7-7 and TRBJ2-5): GAGVSQSPRYKVTKRGQDVTLRCDPISSHATLYWYQQALGQGPEFLTYFNYEAQPDKSGLPSDRFSAERPEGSISTLTIQRTEQRDSAMYRCASSSGRRETQYFGPGTRLLVL.